This T cell receptor (beta chain) was observed in a study of blood T cell repertoires in COVID-19. The ends lost 3 bases at V and 0 bases at J; junction bases unmatched: 3. The CDR3 is 16 residues long. CDR1 is SGHRS and CDR2 is YFSETQ in the germline V gene. The repertoire was sequenced with immunoSEQ multiplex PCR; TCRdb's copy has only in-frame clones and lacks some. This sample carries 120,000 to 150,000 clones, around 85% of them seen once, and the ten largest clones take 3%. The clonotype comes from a woman aged 40 to 49 with active or convalescent COVID-19. This chain joins TRBV5-1 and TRBJ2-1; 10 nucleotides agree with TRBD2. Source material: peripheral blood. CDR3 DNA: TGCGCCAGCAGCTCTGCTAGCGGGAGCTCCTACAATGAGCAGTTCTTC. Protein: CASSSASGSSYNEQFF.